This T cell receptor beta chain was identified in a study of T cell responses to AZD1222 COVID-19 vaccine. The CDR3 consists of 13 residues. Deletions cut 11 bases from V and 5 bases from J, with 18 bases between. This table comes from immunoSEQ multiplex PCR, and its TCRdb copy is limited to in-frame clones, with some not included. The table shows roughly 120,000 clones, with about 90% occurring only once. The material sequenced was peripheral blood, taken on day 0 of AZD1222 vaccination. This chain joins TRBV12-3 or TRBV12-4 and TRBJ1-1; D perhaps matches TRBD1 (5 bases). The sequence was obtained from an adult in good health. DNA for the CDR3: TGTGCCTCCGGTCCAGGGAGGGTAACTGAAGCTTTCTTT. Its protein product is CASGPGRVTEAFF.